Shown below are 27 T cell receptor beta chains from a single sample sequenced in a study of metastatic and nonmetastatic thyroid tumors. Not a single patient had been given any form of treatment at any point before undergoing thyroid surgery. TCRdb reanalyzed the PCR reads via MiXCR. The sample yields 10,000 to 15,000 clones, around 30% seen once. The specimen was tumor tissue. The source is a female donor with papillary thyroid cancer or a benign thyroid nodule (not recorded which). Some clones in this sample may be carry-over from other donors' samples.

The V gene is TRBV4-3, the J gene TRBJ1-3, with D uncertain. V lost 2 bases and J lost 0, with 8 bases in between. Germline values: CDR1 LGHNA, CDR2 YSLEER. This CDR3 contains 15 residues. DNA of the CDR3: TGCGCCAGCAGCCAACGCCCGGTCTCTGGAAACACCATATATTTT. Amino acid sequence: CASSQRPVSGNTIYF.

This clone was picked up many times. The identical CDR3 is also encoded by other nucleotide sequences in the sample. J is TRBJ1-4 and V is TRBV29-1; possible D gene TRBD1, 5 bases. The germline V gene has CDR1 SQVTM and CDR2 ANQGSEA. V gave up 6 bases and J gave up 2 bases, with 10 bases separating them. The CDR3 sequence is 13 residues long. This CDR3 is CSVQRGTNEKLFF. CDR3 in DNA: TGCAGCGTCCAAAGGGGCACTAATGAAAAACTGTTTTTT.

This clone is judged medium-sized. The CDR3 DNA reads TGCAGTGCTAAAGACTCTAGCGGGATAACCGGGGAGCTGTTTTTT. It codes for CSAKDSSGITGELFF. The V and J genes are TRBV20-1 and TRBJ2-2, with 9 bases that match TRBD2. Germline CDR1 DFQATT, CDR2 SNEGSKA (reference sequence). The junction had 8 bases not matched to a gene; V was cut back by 4 bases and J by 5 bases. The CDR3 is 15 amino acids.

The chain combines TRBV4-1 with TRBJ1-2; 7 bases are a match to TRBD1. There are 15 residues in the CDR3. CDR1 MGHRA and CDR2 YSYEKL come from the germline V gene. Losses at the gene ends were 4 bases for V and 0 bases for J; bases not matched to a gene: 5. This CDR3 is CASSPLGQPNYGYTF. The CDR3 DNA reads as TGCGCCAGCAGCCCTTTGGGACAGCCTAACTATGGCTACACCTTC.

This clone is classed as medium-sized. The V and J genes are TRBV5-1 and TRBJ2-7; 7 bases align to TRBD1. V gave up 5 bases and J gave up 1 base; unmatched junction bases: 6. The CDR3 has 14 amino acids. The V gene's germline CDR1 is SGHRS and CDR2 YFSETQ. The CDR3 coding sequence is TGCGCCAGCAGTTACAGGGGCCCGTCCTACGAGCAGTACTTC. Its protein product is CASSYRGPSYEQYF.

This chain connects TRBV12-3 or TRBV12-4 to TRBJ2-1; D may correspond to TRBD1 or TRBD2 (7 bases each). The CDR3 is made up of 15 amino acids. The germline V and J ends were trimmed by 5 bases and 3 bases, with 14 bases remaining between them. CDR3 sequence reads: CASSMGRGGYNEQFF. The CDR3 nucleotides read TGTGCCAGCAGTATGGGCAGGGGGGGCTACAATGAGCAGTTCTTC.

This clone was seen at least ten times. This could be a read error, since a much larger clone is one nucleotide away. Other DNA sequences of this sample code for an identical CDR3. The rearrangement uses TRBV6-1 and TRBJ2-7; D unclear. Looked up from germline, CDR1 is MNHNS and CDR2 is SASEGT. The CDR3 runs 16 residues. Trimming took 6 bases from V and 0 from J, leaving 18 bases between them. The CDR3 coding sequence is TGTGCCAGCAGACTATTCGCGACGTCTCTCTCCTACGAGCAGTACTTC. Its protein product is CASRLFATSLSYEQYF.

At least ten counts were recorded for this clone. The J gene is TRBJ2-5, the V gene TRBV27; the match to TRBD1 covers 9 bases. J gave up 5 bases and V 5 bases, and 9 bases lay outside the gene matches. The CDR3 has 15 amino acids. Germline V lookup: CDR1 MNHEY, CDR2 SMNVEV (reference sequence). In DNA form, the CDR3 reads TGTGCCAGCAGTAGGGACAGGGAAGTCTCCGAGACCCAGTACTTC. It codes for CASSRDREVSETQYF.

This clone has a count of ten or more. The DNA of the CDR3 is TGTGCCAGTAGTATACTCGTACTCGACAGGGGGCGCAGGACCGGGGAGCTGTTTTTT. This encodes CASSILVLDRGRRTGELFF. The chain carries TRBV19 and TRBJ2-2; TRBD1 matches 10 bases. Germline V CDR1 and CDR2: LNHDA, SQIVND (reference sequence). This CDR3 contains 19 residues. V was pared by 2 bases and J by 5 bases, with 14 bases of the junction left unmatched.

The chain employs TRBV6-1 and TRBJ1-3; 8 bases map to TRBD1. Germline-derived CDR1 and CDR2 are MNHNS and SASEGT. The CDR3 covers 14 residues. V dropped 7 bases and J dropped 4; count of bases not matched to a gene: 6. The CDR3 here is CASKQGAAGNTIYF. CDR3 coding DNA: TGTGCCAGCAAGCAGGGGGCTGCCGGAAACACCATATATTTT.

The count of this clone is one. J is TRBJ2-4 and V is TRBV7-8; no clear D. Germline lookup yields CDR1 SGHVS and CDR2 FQNEAQ. V lost 1 base to trimming and J lost 3 bases, with 16 bases between them. The CDR3 sequence is 17 residues long. Here the CDR3 DNA reads TGTGCCAGCAGCTTAGGGGTCCCGTCTGGGGTCAAAAACATTCAGTACTTC. It codes for CASSLGVPSGVKNIQYF.

This clone was detected many times. V usage is TRBV28 and J usage is TRBJ2-5; the match to TRBD2 covers 8 bases. Germline V lookup: CDR1 MDHEN, CDR2 SYDVKM. This CDR3 is 14 amino acids long. The ends lost 3 bases at V and 5 bases at J; junction bases unmatched: 5. The CDR3 here is CASSLVAGLETQYF. The CDR3 nucleotides read TGTGCCAGCAGTTTGGTAGCGGGATTGGAGACCCAGTACTTC. Drawing the rest from reference TRBV28 and TRBJ2-5, the complete variable domain is DVKVTQSSRYLVKRTGEKVFLECVQDMDHENMFWYRQDPGLGLRLIYFSYDVKMKEKGDIPEGYSVSREKKERFSLILESASTNQTSMYLCASSLVAGLETQYFGPGTRLLVL.

V gene TRBV30 combines with J gene TRBJ2-1; D not resolved. This CDR3 comprises 12 residues. The V end was cut by 0 bases, the J end by 12 bases, with 12 bases between. Germline V gene data show CDR1 as GTSNPN and CDR2 as SVGIG (reference sequence). CDR3 residues: CAWSVVNSMQFF. In DNA, the CDR3 is TGTGCCTGGAGTGTTGTGAACAGTATGCAGTTCTTC.

This clone was counted at least ten times. V gene TRBV14 combines with J gene TRBJ1-1, with TRBD1 matching over 10 bases. With V trimmed by 4 bases and J by 5 bases, 7 bases remained unmatched. This CDR3 is 15 amino acids long. CDR1 is SGHDN and CDR2 is FVKESK in the germline V gene. The CDR3 nucleotides are TGTGCCAGCAGCCTACGGGGACAGGGGAGGACTGAAGCTTTCTTT. It translates to CASSLRGQGRTEAFF.

This clone is medium-sized within its sample. The rearrangement links TRBV6-1 to TRBJ1-2; D is unclear. The CDR3 covers 14 residues. The V gene's germline CDR1 is MNHNS and CDR2 SASEGT. V was pared by 6 bases and J by 4 bases, with 15 bases between. In nucleotides, the CDR3 is TGTGCCAGCAGGCTAGCGGCCAAGGCCTATGGCTACACCTTC. The encoded protein is CASRLAAKAYGYTF.

The rearrangement uses TRBV5-1 and TRBJ2-1; D is unclear. Deletions cut 1 base from V and 0 bases from J, with 11 bases between. This CDR3 comprises 16 residues. The germline gives CDR1 SGHRS, CDR2 YFSETQ. In DNA, the CDR3 is TGCGCCAGCAGCTTGATAGAAAGCCCCTCCTACAATGAGCAGTTCTTC. Its translation is CASSLIESPSYNEQFF. Using reference TRBV5-1 and TRBJ2-1 for the parts outside the CDR3, the full variable domain is KAGVTQTPRYLIKTRGQQVTLSCSPISGHRSVSWYQQTPGQGLQFLFEYFSETQRNKGNFPGRFSGRQFSNSRSEMNVSTLELGDSALYLCASSLIESPSYNEQFFGPGTRLTVL.

This clone was observed a few times. The J gene is TRBJ1-5, the V gene TRBV6-5, with unresolved D. Near its end, the DNA agrees better with TRBJ2-3, so the J call may be wrong. The CDR3 totals 18 residues. Germline values: CDR1 MNHEY, CDR2 SVGAGI. The CDR3, as DNA: TGTGCCAGCAGTCACAAGGTCGGTGGGGTGGGGTATGTTCAGACCCAGTATTTT. This gives the protein CASSHKVGGVGYVQTQYF.

The rearrangement uses TRBV9 and TRBJ2-1; 7 bases agree with TRBD2. CDR1 SGDLS and CDR2 YYNGEE come from the germline V gene. The CDR3 is 15 amino acids. The J segment lost 2 bases and the V segment lost 4 bases, leaving 6 bases of the junction unmatched. The CDR3 bases are TGTGCCAGCAGCCCTCGGGAGGAGACCTACAATGAGCAGTTCTTC. Its translation: CASSPREETYNEQFF.

The V call is TRBV19, the J call TRBJ2-7; 8 positions agree with TRBD2. V gave up 2 bases and J gave up 3 bases; unmatched junction bases: 6. The CDR3 has 15 amino acids. CDR1 is LNHDA and CDR2 is SQIVND in the germline V gene (reference sequence). The CDR3 loop is CASSIPGLGDYEQYF. DNA of the CDR3: TGTGCCAGTAGTATACCGGGACTAGGGGACTACGAGCAGTACTTC.

This clone was found a few times. The chain's CDR3 is CASSDRGGSYEQYF. CDR3 nucleotide sequence: TGTGCCAGCAGTGACCGAGGGGGGTCCTACGAGCAGTACTTC. The chain joins TRBV6-1 to TRBJ2-7; D tentatively reads TRBD1 or TRBD2 (6 bases each). The V and J ends lost 3 bases and 1 base respectively, with 10 bases between them. Germline lookup yields CDR1 MNHNS and CDR2 SASEGT. The CDR3 totals 14 residues.

In this sample, this clone turned up many times. A read error may be the cause here, since a much bigger clone is one base away. V gene TRBV7-3 combines with J gene TRBJ2-2, with a possible D match to TRBD1 (7 bases). Germline CDR1 SGHTA, CDR2 FQGTGA. This CDR3 has 18 amino acids. This chain's CDR3 is CASSRRGLESSYTGGLFF. The CDR3 nucleotides are TGTGCCAGCAGCCGAAGGGGGCTTGAAAGTAGCTACACCGGGGGGCTGTTTTTT.

This clone was observed a handful of times. V gene TRBV5-1 combines with J gene TRBJ1-1; D possibly corresponds to TRBD1 (5 bases). V was pared by 4 bases and J by 5 bases, with 9 bases between. The germline V gene encodes CDR1 SGHRS and CDR2 YFSETQ. CDR3 size: 12 residues. CDR3 nucleotides: TGCGCCAGCAGCAAGGGACTTACTGAAGCTTTCTTT. Residues: CASSKGLTEAFF.

This clone was counted at least ten times. The chain employs TRBV12-3 or TRBV12-4 and TRBJ1-4, with TRBD1 identical over 7 bases. V was clipped by 6 bases and J by 3 bases; unmatched bases: 4. CDR3 size: 14 residues. CDR3 nucleotides: TGTGCCAGCAGGTCCGGGACAGCTAATGAAAAACTGTTTTTT. It yields the protein CASRSGTANEKLFF.

In this sample, this clone turned up many times. This sequence joins TRBV10-2 and TRBJ2-7; no reliable D call. The V end lost 4 bases, the J end lost 0 bases, and 1 base lay between the germline ends. This CDR3 contains 11 residues. Germline V gene lookup returns CDR1 WSHSY and CDR2 SAAADI. The DNA for the CDR3 is TGCGCCAGCAGTGTCTCCTACGAGCAGTACTTC. Amino acid sequence: CASSVSYEQYF.

For this clone: A much larger clone lies one base from this, so it may be a read error. This sequence joins TRBV11-2 and TRBJ2-1; no clear D. The V gene lost 0 bases and the J gene lost 9 bases, with 9 bases spanning the gap. CDR1 and CDR2 (germline): SGHAT, FQNNGV. The CDR3 is 13 residues long. CDR3 region: CASSLDPLGEQFF. The CDR3 DNA follows: TGTGCCAGCAGCTTAGATCCTCTCGGTGAGCAGTTCTTC.

In this sample, this clone is large. V gene TRBV20-1 combines with J gene TRBJ1-6; 7 bases fit TRBD1. CDR3 length: 14 amino acids. Losses at the gene ends were 6 bases for V and 7 bases for J; bases not matched to a gene: 9. Germline V lookup: CDR1 DFQATT, CDR2 SNEGSKA (reference sequence). The CDR3 protein is CSASRQGSNSPLHF. The CDR3 nucleotides read TGCAGTGCGTCTCGACAGGGTTCGAATTCACCCCTCCACTTT.

The V gene is TRBV18, the J gene TRBJ2-5; maybe TRBD1 (5 bases). The CDR3 has 13 residues. V was clipped by 3 bases and J by 8 bases, with 13 bases between them. Germline CDR1 is KGHSH and CDR2 is LQKENI. CDR3 DNA: TGTGCCAGCTCACCTGGCAACAGGTATACCCAGTACTTC. Translation: CASSPGNRYTQYF. The whole variable domain, filled in from reference TRBV18 and TRBJ2-5, reads NAGVMQNPRHLVRRRGQEARLRCSPMKGHSHVYWYRQLPEEGLKFMVYLQKENIIDESGMPKERFSAEFPKEGPSILRIQQVVRGDSAAYFCASSPGNRYTQYFGPGTRLLVL.